One and the same sample provided the 21 T cell receptor beta chains below, sequenced in a study of control samples from healthy donors and cancer patients. Using immunoSEQ multiplex PCR, the repertoire was profiled, and TCRdb retains in-frame clones only, with some absent. The table has roughly 190,000 clones, roughly nine tenths seen once. Sequenced input: blood. These receptors were collected from a man aged 25 to 40 in good health.

This sequence joins TRBV5-8 and TRBJ2-1; D might be TRBD1 (6 bases). Germline loops: CDR1 SGHTS, CDR2 YDEGEE. This CDR3 is built from 15 residues. V dropped 4 bases and J dropped 9 bases, with 20 bases sitting between them. The CDR3 loop is CASSPTGLLTFEQFF. The CDR3 DNA is TGTGCCAGCAGCCCGACAGGTCTCCTAACATTTGAGCAGTTCTTC.

The chain joins TRBV7-9 to TRBJ2-2, with D uncertain. Between the trimmed V and J ends, which lost 1 base and 6 bases, there was a span of 12 bases. CDR1 SEHNR and CDR2 FQNEAQ come from the germline V gene (reference sequence). There are 15 residues in the CDR3. The CDR3 loop is CASSLDKGIAGELFF. The CDR3 nucleotides are TGTGCCAGCAGCTTAGATAAGGGAATCGCCGGGGAGCTGTTTTTT.

The chain recombines TRBV3-1 (or the pseudogene TRBV3-2) with TRBJ2-1; D tentatively reads TRBD1 or TRBD2 (5 bases each). V was cut by 1 base and J by 2 bases, with 15 bases left in between. Per germline, CDR1 LGHDT and CDR2 YNNKEL (reference sequence). The CDR3 totals 17 residues. This CDR3 reads CASSQVSGTAAYNEQFF. CDR3 DNA sequence: TGTGCCAGCAGCCAAGTTTCGGGGACCGCGGCCTACAATGAGCAGTTCTTC.

CDR3 in DNA: TGTGCCAGCAGCCAAGATCGAGGTGGGGTAAATAGCAATCAGCCCCAGCATTTT. Amino acids: CASSQDRGGVNSNQPQHF. V and J are TRBV4-2 and TRBJ1-5; D gene uncertain. From germline, CDR1 is LGHNA and CDR2 YNFKEQ. V lost 0 bases, J lost 0 bases, and 15 bases lay in between. This CDR3 is built from 18 residues.

The chain couples TRBV5-4 to TRBJ1-1, with TRBD1 identical over 11 bases. CDR3 length: 15 residues. The junction had 6 bases not matched to a gene; V was cut back by 5 bases and J by 3 bases. Per the germline V gene, CDR1 is SGHNT and CDR2 is YYREEE (reference sequence). The CDR3 DNA sequence: TGTGCCAGCAGACGCGGGGGACAGGGGGACACTGAAGCTTTCTTT. Encoded protein: CASRRGGQGDTEAFF.

The rearrangement joins TRBV6-5 to TRBJ2-7; D is perhaps TRBD2 (7 bases). This CDR3 contains 14 residues. CDR1 MNHEY and CDR2 SVGAGI come from the germline V gene. V gave up 6 bases and J gave up 3 bases, with 15 bases separating them. The CDR3 DNA reads as TGTGCCAGCAGATTTGGGGGAGGGGGCTACGAGCAGTACTTC. Amino acids: CASRFGGGGYEQYF.

This chain joins TRBV5-5 and TRBJ1-5; TRBD1 is a possible D gene (6 bases). CDR3 length equals 15 residues. V dropped 1 base and J dropped 8 bases, with 16 bases sitting between them. Germline lookup yields CDR1 SGHKS and CDR2 YYEKEE (reference sequence). CDR3 sequence reads: CASSLFFGGQEPQHF. CDR3 nucleotides: TGTGCCAGCAGCTTGTTTTTTGGGGGGCAAGAGCCCCAGCATTTT. The entire variable domain, with the rest obtained from reference TRBV5-5 and TRBJ1-5, is as follows: DAGVTQSPTHLIKTRGQQVTLRCSPISGHKSVSWYQQVLGQGPQFIFQYYEKEERGRGNFPDRFSARQFPNYSSELNVNALLLGDSALYLCASSLFFGGQEPQHFGDGTRLSIL.

This chain connects TRBV6-5 to TRBJ1-1; D might be TRBD1 (5 bases). V was clipped by 6 bases and J by 4 bases, with 18 bases between them. CDR1 and CDR2 from the germline V gene are MNHEY and SVGAGI. This CDR3 spans 15 amino acids. CDR3 amino acids: CASSRGGGVSTEAFF. The CDR3 DNA reads as TGTGCCAGCAGCCGAGGAGGAGGGGTGAGCACTGAAGCTTTCTTT.

This chain connects TRBV5-6 to TRBJ1-2, with 7 bases lining up with TRBD1. The CDR3 consists of 14 residues. Looked up from germline, CDR1 is SGHDT and CDR2 is YYEEEE. The V segment lost 4 bases and the J segment 8 bases; nucleotides outside the gene matches: 11. The CDR3 protein is CASSPGQIAGGYTF. The CDR3 coding sequence is TGTGCCAGCAGCCCGGGACAGATCGCAGGGGGCTACACCTTC. The full variable domain, with the rest looked up from reference TRBV5-6 and TRBJ1-2, is DAGVTQSPTHLIKTRGQQVTLRCSPKSGHDTVSWYQQALGQGPQFIFQYYEEEERQRGNFPDRFSGHQFPNYSSELNVNALLLGDSALYLCASSPGQIAGGYTFGSGTRLTVV.

The V and J genes are TRBV4-1 and TRBJ2-1; TRBD2 agrees at 8 bases. The germline CDR1 and CDR2 sequences are MGHRA and YSYEKL. CDR3 length equals 15 residues. V shed 4 bases and J 3 bases; nucleotides not matched to a gene: 5. The CDR3 is CASSPTRGGYNEQFF. Written as DNA, the CDR3 is TGCGCCAGCAGCCCCACCCGGGGGGGCTACAATGAGCAGTTCTTC.

The genes are TRBV5-1 and TRBJ1-2; D is unclear. The germline CDR1 and CDR2 sequences are SGHRS and YFSETQ. The CDR3 runs to 13 residues. V was clipped by 0 bases and J by 5 bases, with 8 bases between them. The CDR3 DNA sequence: TGCGCCAGCAGCTTGGGACCTGTATATGGCTACACCTTC. Translating it yields CASSLGPVYGYTF. The entire variable domain, with the rest obtained from reference TRBV5-1 and TRBJ1-2, is as follows: KAGVTQTPRYLIKTRGQQVTLSCSPISGHRSVSWYQQTPGQGLQFLFEYFSETQRNKGNFPGRFSGRQFSNSRSEMNVSTLELGDSALYLCASSLGPVYGYTFGSGTRLTVV.

J is TRBJ2-7 and V is TRBV5-4; maybe TRBD1 (6 bases). The CDR3 sequence is 13 residues long. From germline, CDR1 is SGHNT and CDR2 YYREEE (reference sequence). Trimming stripped 5 bases from V and 2 bases from J, with 11 bases between. The DNA of the CDR3 is TGTGCCAGCAGGAAGCAGGGGACCTACGAGCAGTACTTC. It yields the protein CASRKQGTYEQYF. Full variable domain (remainder filled in from reference TRBV5-4 and TRBJ2-7): ETGVTQSPTHLIKTRGQQVTLRCSSQSGHNTVSWYQQALGQGPQFIFQYYREEENGRGNFPPRFSGLQFPNYSSELNVNALELDDSALYLCASRKQGTYEQYFGPGTRLTVT.

The V and J genes are TRBV10-3 and TRBJ1-1; D possibly corresponds to TRBD1 (5 bases). Germline-derived CDR1 and CDR2 are ENHRY and SYGVKD. There are 16 residues in the CDR3. V was pared by 3 bases and J by 1 base, with 15 bases between. The CDR3 is CAISDGPRAPNTEAFF. The CDR3 DNA reads as TGTGCCATCAGTGATGGTCCCAGGGCTCCGAACACTGAAGCTTTCTTT.

The chain has TRBV14 and TRBJ1-2; TRBD1 agrees at 9 bases. Germline CDR1 reads SGHDN; CDR2 reads FVKESK. This CDR3 is 15 amino acids long. With 2 bases clipped from V and 7 bases from J, the junction kept 8 bases outside the gene matches. CDR3 loop: CASSQQLTDRGGYTF. The CDR3 DNA follows: TGTGCCAGCAGCCAACAACTCACGGACAGGGGTGGCTACACCTTC. Using reference TRBV14 and TRBJ1-2 for the parts outside the CDR3, the full variable domain is EAGVTQFPSHSVIEKGQTVTLRCDPISGHDNLYWYRRVMGKEIKFLLHFVKESKQDESGMPNNRFLAERTGGTYSTLKVQPAELEDSGVYFCASSQQLTDRGGYTFGSGTRLTVV.

The rearrangement uses TRBV5-1 and TRBJ1-4; TRBD1 matches 9 bases. V trimming: 1 base; J trimming: 5 bases; junction bases outside the gene matches: 3. This CDR3 has 15 residues. Germline CDR1 SGHRS, CDR2 YFSETQ. Here the CDR3 reads CASSLFGQGNEKLFF. The CDR3 DNA follows: TGCGCCAGCAGCTTGTTTGGACAGGGGAATGAAAAACTGTTTTTT.

The chain recombines TRBV6-6 with TRBJ2-1, with D maybe TRBD2 (6 bases). Germline V gene data show CDR1 as MNHNY and CDR2 as SVGAGI (reference sequence). CDR3 length: 15 residues. V lost 5 bases, J lost 2 bases, and 13 bases lay in between. Written as DNA, the CDR3 is TGTGCCAGCAGTGCCGGAGGGTTTGCCTACAATGAGCAGTTCTTC. This gives the protein CASSAGGFAYNEQFF.

The CDR3 DNA follows: TGCGCCAGCAGTCCCGGGATAGCTGGACAGTTCTTC. Translated, it gives CASSPGIAGQFF. The rearrangement links TRBV10-2 to TRBJ2-1, with a possible D match to TRBD2 (5 bases). There are 12 residues in the CDR3. V lost 5 bases and J 13 bases, leaving 15 bases between the germline ends. Germline lookup yields CDR1 WSHSY and CDR2 SAAADI.

This chain connects TRBV3-1 (or the pseudogene TRBV3-2) to TRBJ2-3; TRBD1 matches at 11 bases. The CDR3 has 15 amino acids. Germline CDR1 reads LGHDT; CDR2 reads YNNKEL (reference sequence). V lost 2 bases and J lost 6; bases outside the gene matches: 4. The CDR3 loop is CASSQPGQGVDTQYF. In DNA, the CDR3 is TGTGCCAGCAGCCAACCGGGACAGGGGGTCGATACGCAGTATTTT.

J is TRBJ1-1 and V is TRBV27; TRBD1 is a possible D gene (5 bases). V was cut by 6 bases and J by 1 base, with 15 bases left in between. The CDR3 has 15 residues. Germline loops: CDR1 MNHEY, CDR2 SMNVEV (reference sequence). The CDR3 DNA reads as TGTGCCAGCAGCCACTACGGGACGGAGAACACTGAAGCTTTCTTT. This translates into CASSHYGTENTEAFF.

This chain links TRBV27 with TRBJ1-6; D perhaps matches TRBD1 (5 bases). The CDR3 is 15 amino acids. Germline values: CDR1 MNHEY, CDR2 SMNVEV (reference sequence). Trimming removed 6 bases at V and 2 bases at J, with 11 bases between. The CDR3: CASSPGGTYNSPLHF. In nucleotides, the CDR3 is TGTGCCAGCAGCCCGGGGGGGACCTATAATTCACCCCTCCACTTT.

The rearrangement uses TRBV5-6 and TRBJ2-7, with 8 bases aligning to TRBD1. Germline V CDR1 and CDR2: SGHDT, YYEEEE. The V gene end was trimmed by 2 bases and the J gene end by 4 bases; junction bases not matched to a gene: 5. CDR3 length equals 14 residues. The CDR3 loop reads CASSLTGQAYEQYF. The CDR3 nucleotides read TGTGCCAGCAGCTTAACGGGACAGGCATACGAGCAGTACTTC.